The text below deals with one T cell receptor (beta chain). The target antigen is unknown. Between the trimmed V and J ends, which lost 2 bases and 4 bases, there was a span of 8 bases. The CDR3 length is 13 residues. The germline gives CDR1 MNHEY, CDR2 SVGAGI. These data come from a study of response to subunit inactivated influenza vaccine. TCRdb re-analysed the RT-PCR reads in MiXCR, keeping a single row per CDR3 protein. The sample lists about 540,000 distinct CDR3 sequences, roughly 25% seen once, with under 3.5% in the top ten. Notes on the study in general: The authors suggested that few new T cells are recruited per seasonal influenza vaccination.

This sample also appeared in a second study, on T cells expressing NK-cell markers. In that study: UMIs were included in TCR beta cDNA generated by 5'RACE template switching. Among the eight sequenced donors, seven tested HCMV-seropositive and one tested seronegative. Restricting sorting to alpha-beta TCR T cells was achieved in several experiments by an anti-gamma-delta TCR antibody.

The sequencing used CD4+ T cells sorted from PBMCs, collected approximately 13 days after vaccination. The clonotype comes from a man aged 50-59 years who received an inactivated influenza vaccine. The chain combines TRBV6-5 with TRBJ1-2; no clear D. The CDR3 DNA reads as TGTGCCAGCAGTTACGGCCAGCGCTATGGCTACACCTTC. Protein product: CASSYGQRYGYTF.